The source of this T cell receptor (beta chain) is a study of OX40 agonist ivuxolimab in advanced cancers. Study-wide context: Patients assigned to dose escalation were diagnosed with hepatocellular carcinoma, melanoma, renal cell or head and neck cancer. Eligibility admitted prior anti-PD-1, anti-PD-L1 or anti-CTLA-4 therapy; around 38% had some. Study-wide results and limits: Compared with others, partial responders at 0.1-3.0 mg/kg displayed clonal expansion among the lowest. Clonal expansion by week 6 occurred in CD4+ and CD8+ blood T cells (at 0.1 to 3.0 mg/kg).

TCRdb keeps only in-frame clones here, not all; method: immunoSEQ multiplex PCR. Of over 45,000 clones listed, roughly 88% were seen once; the top ten hold around 3.4%. The germline V gene encodes CDR1 LNHDA and CDR2 SQIVND (reference sequence). V lost 6 bases and J 5 bases, leaving 13 bases between the germline ends. The CDR3 is 14 amino acids. As regards this clone: Its antigen is undetermined.

The sequence was obtained from an adult with an advanced solid tumor such as melanoma, head and neck, liver or kidney cancer. The chain employs TRBV19 and TRBJ1-4; D uncertain. The sequences come from CD4+ or CD8+ T cells sorted from blood, collected in a trial of the OX40 agonist ivuxolimab. The CDR3 sequence: CASRFREINEKLFF. The CDR3, as DNA: TGTGCCAGTAGGTTCCGGGAAATCAATGAAAAACTGTTTTTT.